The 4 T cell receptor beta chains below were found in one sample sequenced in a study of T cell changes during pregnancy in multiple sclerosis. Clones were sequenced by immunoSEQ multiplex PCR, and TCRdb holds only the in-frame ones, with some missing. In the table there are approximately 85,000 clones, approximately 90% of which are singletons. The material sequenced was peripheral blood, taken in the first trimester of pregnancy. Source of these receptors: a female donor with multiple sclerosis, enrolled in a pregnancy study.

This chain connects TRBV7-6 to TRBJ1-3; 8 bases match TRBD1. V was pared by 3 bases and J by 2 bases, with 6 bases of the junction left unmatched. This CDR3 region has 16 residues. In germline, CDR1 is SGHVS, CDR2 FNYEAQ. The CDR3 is CASSFNYRGAGNTIYF. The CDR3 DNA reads TGTGCCAGCAGCTTCAATTACAGGGGGGCTGGAAACACCATATATTTT. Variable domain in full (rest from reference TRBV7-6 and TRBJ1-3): GAGVSQSPRYKVTKRGQDVALRCDPISGHVSLYWYRQALGQGPEFLTYFNYEAQQDKSGLPNDRFSAERPEGSISTLTIQRTEQRDSAMYRCASSFNYRGAGNTIYFGEGSWLTVV.

The CDR3 spells CASSPRGTVDYEQYF. In nucleotides, the CDR3 is TGTGCCAGCAGCCCCCGAGGGACTGTTGACTACGAGCAGTACTTC. J is TRBJ2-7 and V is TRBV7-2; D is possibly TRBD2 (6 bases). In germline, CDR1 is SGHTA, CDR2 FQGNSA. This CDR3 is built from 15 residues. Trimming pared 5 bases from V and 3 bases from J, leaving 17 bases between.

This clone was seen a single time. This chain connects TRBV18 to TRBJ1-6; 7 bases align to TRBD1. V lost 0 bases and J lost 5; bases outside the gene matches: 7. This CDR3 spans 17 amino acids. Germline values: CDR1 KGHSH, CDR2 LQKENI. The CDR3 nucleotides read TGTGCCAGCTCACCACCGGGACGCAGGGGGAATAATTCACCCCTCCACTTT. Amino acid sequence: CASSPPGRRGNNSPLHF.

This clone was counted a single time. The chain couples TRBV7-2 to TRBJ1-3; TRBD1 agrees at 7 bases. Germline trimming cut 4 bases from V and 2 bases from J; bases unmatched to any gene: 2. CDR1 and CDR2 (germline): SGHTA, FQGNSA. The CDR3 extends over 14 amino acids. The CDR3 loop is CASSSGTAGNTIYF. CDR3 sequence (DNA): TGTGCCAGCAGCTCCGGGACAGCTGGAAACACCATATATTTT.